This T cell receptor (beta chain) was sequenced for a study of glioma-infiltrating T cells. CDR3 length equals 17 residues. Germline CDR1 reads LNHDA; CDR2 reads SQIVND (reference sequence). A word on this clonotype: Antigen unknown. Since a much larger clone is just one base distant, this may be a read error.

Regarding the study as a whole: Only very few CDR3 sequences appeared in both tissue and blood. Non-neoplastic patients had below-expected tissue-blood divergence, while all gliomas exceeded expectation.

Using RNA template, CDR3s of TCR alpha and beta were amplified with iRepertoire arm-PCR. Input was roughly 100-450 ng of tissue mRNA or PBMC total RNA. TCRdb fed the multiplex PCR reads into MiXCR, producing one record per CDR3 protein. The sample includes tens of thousands of distinct CDR3 sequences, roughly 37% seen only once; the top ten take roughly two fifths. The sequenced sample consisted of glioma tissue, nonneoplastic brain tissue, or PBMCs (not recorded which). The rearrangement uses TRBV19 and TRBJ1-1; possible D gene TRBD1, 6 bases. The sequence was collected from a human donor with low-grade glioma or glioblastoma, undergoing nonglioma brain surgery, or in good health (not recorded which). The CDR3 bases are TGTGCCAGTAAGCGCCGCGGGGGGGGGCAAATGAACACTGAAACTTTCTTT. It translates to CASKRRGGGQMNTETFF.